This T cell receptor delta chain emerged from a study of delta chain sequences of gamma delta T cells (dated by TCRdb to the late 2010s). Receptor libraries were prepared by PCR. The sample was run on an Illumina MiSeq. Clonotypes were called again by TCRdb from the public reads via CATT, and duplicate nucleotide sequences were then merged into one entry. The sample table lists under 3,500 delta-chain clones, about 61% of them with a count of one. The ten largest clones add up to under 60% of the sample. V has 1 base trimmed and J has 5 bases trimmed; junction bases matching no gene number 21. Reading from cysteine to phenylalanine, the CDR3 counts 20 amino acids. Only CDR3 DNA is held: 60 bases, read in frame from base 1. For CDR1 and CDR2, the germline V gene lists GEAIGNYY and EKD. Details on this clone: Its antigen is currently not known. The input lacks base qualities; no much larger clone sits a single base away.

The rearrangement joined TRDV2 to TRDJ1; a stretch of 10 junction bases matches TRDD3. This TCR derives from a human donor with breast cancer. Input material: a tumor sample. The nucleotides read TGTGCCTGTGACACATTAGGGGGATACGCGCAGCAGAACGATACAGATAAACTCATCTTT. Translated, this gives CACDTLGGYAQQNDTDKLIF.